The 27 T cell receptor beta chains below all came from one sample that was sequenced in a study of blood T cell repertoires in COVID-19. The assay was immunoSEQ multiplex PCR, and TCRdb's table has in-frame clones only and misses some. In the table there are some 330,000 clones, roughly four fifths of which are singletons. Sequencing used PBMCs or T cells enriched from blood (not recorded which). Receptors were obtained from a woman in her forties or fifties who had recovered from COVID-19.

The chain links TRBV6-1 to TRBJ2-3, with 7 bases fitting TRBD2. Germline lookup yields CDR1 MNHNS and CDR2 SASEGT. Trimming cost V 3 bases and J 9 bases; bases outside gene matches: 15. CDR3 length equals 16 residues. The CDR3 region is CASSEIFIIGTTTQYF. CDR3 sequence (DNA): TGTGCCAGCAGTGAGATCTTTATTATCGGGACTACCACGCAGTATTTT.

A single count supports this clone. As DNA, the CDR3 is TGTGCCAGCAGCCAAGTCGGGAGGGGATACACTGAAGCTTTCTTT. This translates into CASSQVGRGYTEAFF. The chain combines TRBV3-1 (or the pseudogene TRBV3-2) with TRBJ1-1; a possible D gene is TRBD1 (5 bases). In germline, CDR1 is LGHDT, CDR2 YNNKEL (reference sequence). Trimming cost V 1 base and J 3 bases, with 12 bases left between them. The CDR3 has 15 amino acids.

The rearrangement joins TRBV4-3 to TRBJ1-4, with D perhaps matching TRBD1 (6 bases). V was clipped by 1 base and J by 5 bases, with 14 bases between them. The CDR3 length is 16 residues. Germline V CDR1 and CDR2: LGHNA, YSLEER. The CDR3 sequence is CASSQGPGEGNEKLFF. The CDR3 region has the DNA TGCGCCAGCAGCCAAGGACCAGGGGAGGGAAATGAAAAACTGTTTTTT.

This clone occurred once. This chain connects TRBV6-2 or TRBV6-3 to TRBJ2-6; D gene uncertain. V dropped 2 bases and J dropped 0 bases, with 11 bases sitting between them. The germline CDR1 and CDR2 sequences are MNHEY and SVGEGT. This CDR3 comprises 17 residues. As DNA, the CDR3 is TGTGCCAGCAGTTACCGAGGTGCCGGCTCTGGGGCCAACGTCCTGACTTTC. Its translation: CASSYRGAGSGANVLTF.

DNA for the CDR3: TGTGCCAGCAGTATCCTACAGGGGAATCAGCCCCAGCATTTT. It translates to CASSILQGNQPQHF. V and J are TRBV28 and TRBJ1-5; 7 bases are a match to TRBD1. Germline CDR1 reads MDHEN; CDR2 reads SYDVKM. The V and J ends lost 5 bases and 4 bases, in that order; junction bases with no gene match: 5. This CDR3 contains 14 residues.

This clone was picked up one time. J is TRBJ1-1 and V is TRBV3-1 (or the pseudogene TRBV3-2); 8 bases match TRBD1. The CDR3 spans 16 residues. CDR1 is LGHDT and CDR2 is YNNKEL in the germline V gene (reference sequence). J lost 6 bases, V lost 6 bases, and 15 bases had no gene match. The CDR3 protein is CASSETGDPPGSEAFF. CDR3 bases: TGTGCCAGCAGTGAGACAGGGGACCCTCCGGGATCTGAAGCTTTCTTT.

The DNA of the CDR3 is TGTGCCAGCAGTCTCGGGTATAGCGGAACCTCCTACAATGAGCAGTTCTTC. Translated, it gives CASSLGYSGTSYNEQFF. The rearrangement joins TRBV2 to TRBJ2-1; tentative D call: TRBD2 (6 bases). V lost 5 bases and J 0 bases, leaving 17 bases between the germline ends. Germline-derived CDR1 and CDR2 are SNHLY and FYNNEI. This CDR3 has 17 amino acids.

Comments on this clone: Other nucleotide sequences in the sample specify the same CDR3. The chain combines TRBV4-3 with TRBJ2-5, with 7 nucleotides matching TRBD1. CDR1 LGHNA and CDR2 YSLEER come from the germline V gene. The CDR3 contains 13 residues. V lost 3 bases and J lost 5; bases outside the gene matches: 3. The CDR3 here is CASSQTGRETQYF. CDR3 DNA sequence: TGCGCCAGCAGCCAGACAGGGCGGGAGACCCAGTACTTC.

CDR3: CASSPLFDSGARQETQYF. CDR3 sequence (DNA): TGTGCCAGCAGCCCCCTCTTTGATAGCGGGGCCCGCCAAGAGACCCAGTACTTC. The V and J genes are TRBV4-2 and TRBJ2-5; 8 nucleotides match TRBD2. Trimming at V came to 4 bases and at J to 1 base, leaving 14 bases not matched to a gene. This CDR3 has 18 residues. Germline values: CDR1 LGHNA, CDR2 YNFKEQ.

The J gene is TRBJ2-7, the V gene TRBV6-5; 8 positions match TRBD2. Germline CDR1 MNHEY, CDR2 SVGAGI. Losses at the gene ends were 10 bases for V and 9 bases for J; bases not matched to a gene: 8. CDR3 length: 11 residues. The CDR3 here is CATVGGAGQYF. The CDR3 region has the DNA TGTGCCACCGTCGGGGGGGCAGGGCAGTACTTC.

The chain carries TRBV4-3 and TRBJ1-2; 9 bases match TRBD1. V shed 0 bases and J 4 bases; nucleotides not matched to a gene: 21. The germline gives CDR1 LGHNA, CDR2 YSLEER. This CDR3 is built from 21 residues. The CDR3 nucleotides are TGCGCCAGCAGCCAAGAAAGCCAGCTGTGGGGACAGGGTCCACCTACCTATGGCTACACCTTC. This translates into CASSQESQLWGQGPPTYGYTF.

This clone was seen once. The chain uses TRBV2 and TRBJ1-2; TRBD1 might be the D (5 bases). The CDR3 is made up of 14 amino acids. Germline values: CDR1 SNHLY, CDR2 FYNNEI. The V and J ends lost 3 bases and 4 bases respectively, with 12 bases between them. CDR3 loop: CASSDLTASYGYTF. CDR3 in DNA: TGTGCCAGCAGTGACCTGACAGCCAGCTATGGCTACACCTTC.

This rearrangement joins TRBV29-1 to TRBJ2-4; 11 bases align to TRBD1. V was pared by 6 bases and J by 3 bases, with 10 bases of the junction left unmatched. Germline V gene lookup returns CDR1 SQVTM and CDR2 ANQGSEA. This CDR3 spans 16 amino acids. Here the CDR3 DNA reads TGCAGCGTCCTGAACCCCGGGACAGGGGGCAAAAACATTCAGTACTTC. It is translated as CSVLNPGTGGKNIQYF.

Points on this clone: Being one base from a much bigger clone, this may be a read error. Other DNA sequences within the sample encode an identical CDR3. This chain joins TRBV2 and TRBJ1-4; D unclear. The CDR3 is 13 residues long. CDR1 SNHLY and CDR2 FYNNEI come from the germline V gene. CDR3: CASRSRTNEKLFF. The CDR3 nucleotides read TGTGCCAGCAGGTCTCGGACTAATGAAAAACTATTTTTT.

J is TRBJ1-3 and V is TRBV6-5, with a possible D match to TRBD1 (5 bases). CDR1 is MNHEY and CDR2 is SVGAGI in the germline V gene. The CDR3 is 14 residues long. Trimming shortened V by 5 bases and J by 3 bases, and 11 bases separated the two germline ends. CDR3 sequence: CASSRTGHGNTIYF. The CDR3 bases are TGTGCCAGCAGTCGAACAGGACATGGAAACACCATATATTTT.

This chain uses TRBV12-3 or TRBV12-4 with TRBJ1-3; D is unresolved. V was pared by 3 bases and J by 4 bases, with 4 bases between. CDR3 length: 12 residues. The chain's CDR3 is CASSFIGNTIYF. CDR3 nucleotides: TGTGCCAGCAGTTTCATCGGAAACACCATATATTTT.

The chain combines TRBV5-1 with TRBJ1-1; tentatively, D is TRBD1 (5 bases). Between the trimmed V and J ends, which lost 0 bases and 0 bases, there was a span of 12 bases. Germline V CDR1 and CDR2: SGHRS, YFSETQ. CDR3 size: 16 residues. The CDR3 DNA reads as TGCGCCAGCAGCTTGGGGCTGACAGATATGAACACTGAAGCTTTCTTT. It codes for CASSLGLTDMNTEAFF.

V is TRBV27 and J is TRBJ1-2; 7 bases are shared with TRBD1. The V gene's germline CDR1 is MNHEY and CDR2 SMNVEV (reference sequence). Losses at the gene ends were 6 bases for V and 7 bases for J; bases not matched to a gene: 8. The CDR3 consists of 13 residues. CDR3 nucleotides: TGTGCCAGCAGCCGACAGGGTCCCGGTGGCTACACCTTC. It yields the protein CASSRQGPGGYTF.

The rearrangement links TRBV12-3 or TRBV12-4 to TRBJ2-3, with D unclear. V gave up 5 bases and J gave up 2 bases, with 5 bases separating them. The CDR3 has 12 residues. The CDR3 bases are TGTGCCAGCAGTCTTTTCACAGATACGCAGTATTTT. Its translation: CASSLFTDTQYF.

V and J are TRBV5-1 and TRBJ2-1; TRBD2 matches 11 bases. The CDR3 is 15 amino acids. Germline trimming cut 3 bases from V and 4 bases from J; bases unmatched to any gene: 3. The germline gives CDR1 SGHRS, CDR2 YFSETQ. CDR3 sequence (DNA): TGCGCCAGCAGCTACGGGACTAGCGGATACAATGAGCAGTTCTTC. Translated, it gives CASSYGTSGYNEQFF. Combining the CDR3 with reference TRBV5-1 and TRBJ2-1 gives the whole variable domain KAGVTQTPRYLIKTRGQQVTLSCSPISGHRSVSWYQQTPGQGLQFLFEYFSETQRNKGNFPGRFSGRQFSNSRSEMNVSTLELGDSALYLCASSYGTSGYNEQFFGPGTRLTVL.

The chain links TRBV5-1 to TRBJ2-1; no reliable D call. Germline V gene sequence: CDR1 SGHRS, CDR2 YFSETQ. Trimming shortened V by 3 bases and J by 5 bases, and 12 bases separated the two germline ends. There are 14 residues in the CDR3. CDR3 coding DNA: TGCGCCAGCAGCTCTGGTGAGATTCACAATGAGCAGTTCTTC. Translated: CASSSGEIHNEQFF.

The chain combines TRBV7-9 with TRBJ2-2; possibly TRBD1 for D (5 bases). CDR1 and CDR2 (germline): SEHNR, FQNEAQ (reference sequence). Trimming took 2 bases from V and 1 from J, leaving 8 bases between them. The length of the CDR3 is 15 residues. The CDR3 DNA follows: TGTGCCAGCAGCTTACAAGGGGTGAACACCGGGGAGCTGTTTTTT. This encodes CASSLQGVNTGELFF.

The chain employs TRBV4-3 and TRBJ2-4; perhaps TRBD2 as D (6 bases). The V gene lost 0 bases and the J gene lost 4 bases, with 10 bases spanning the gap. The germline V gene has CDR1 LGHNA and CDR2 YSLEER. The CDR3 sequence is 15 residues long. The chain's CDR3 is CASSQDMGLKNIQYF. CDR3 coding DNA: TGCGCCAGCAGCCAAGATATGGGACTTAAAAACATTCAGTACTTC.

The chain is built from TRBV7-9 and TRBJ2-3, with D uncertain. The CDR3 spans 13 residues. From germline, CDR1 is SEHNR and CDR2 FQNEAQ (reference sequence). With 2 bases removed from V and 6 bases from J, the gap between germline ends came to 9 bases. Written as DNA, the CDR3 is TGTGCCAGCAGCTTATCTTCACGGGATACGCAGTATTTT. It specifies CASSLSSRDTQYF.

The V and J genes are TRBV6-2 or TRBV6-3 and TRBJ2-5, with D possibly being TRBD1 (5 bases). This CDR3 has 16 amino acids. Per the germline V gene, CDR1 is MNHEY and CDR2 is SVGEGT. Trimming stripped 2 bases from V and 5 bases from J, with 18 bases between. The CDR3 nucleotides read TGTGCCAGCAGTTACGGCCTTATAGTGGGGCAGGAGACCCAGTACTTC. Translation: CASSYGLIVGQETQYF.

This sequence joins TRBV18 and TRBJ1-3, with 7 bases lining up with TRBD1. The CDR3 length is 17 residues. The J segment lost 0 bases and the V segment lost 3 bases, leaving 8 bases of the junction unmatched. The germline V gene encodes CDR1 KGHSH and CDR2 LQKENI. Written as DNA, the CDR3 is TGTGCCAGCTCACCCCCGGGACAGTCGAGCTCTGGAAACACCATATATTTT. This encodes CASSPPGQSSSGNTIYF.

In this sample, this clone turned up a few times. The J gene is TRBJ1-2, the V gene TRBV5-6; 7 bases are shared with TRBD1. CDR1 and CDR2 from the germline V gene are SGHDT and YYEEEE. Germline trimming cut 0 bases from V and 5 bases from J; bases unmatched to any gene: 7. This CDR3 comprises 15 residues. CDR3 nucleotides: TGTGCCAGCAGCTTGGGTCTCCAGGGGGAATATGGCTACACCTTC. Translated, it gives CASSLGLQGEYGYTF.